Presented here are 8 T cell receptor beta chains from one specimen sequenced in a study of regulatory T cells in long-lasting Graves disease. In building TCR beta libraries, iRepertoire HTBI primers were used together with Arm-PCR of CDR3 regions. TCRdb passed the multiplex PCR reads through MiXCR, listing each CDR3 protein once. The sample contains approximately 400,000 distinct CDR3 sequences, 23% of which appear only once. The sample's time point: persistent/refractory GD, antithyroid drugs over 5 years with positive TRAb. PBMCs provided the RNA from which the TCR library was made. This specimen was peripheral blood mononuclear cells (PBMCs), taken when the disease was refractory, from a patient treated with antithyroid drugs. The origin of the receptors is a female donor with Graves disease.

This clonotype was recorded at least ten times. The genes are TRBV27 and TRBJ2-7; 11 nucleotides align to TRBD2. The junction had 7 bases not matched to a gene; V was cut back by 5 bases and J by 4 bases. Germline V CDR1 and CDR2: MNHEY, SMNVEV (reference sequence). The CDR3 length is 15 residues. The CDR3 sequence: CASSARLAGNYEQYF. In DNA form, the CDR3 reads TGTGCCAGCAGTGCCAGACTAGCGGGAAATTACGAGCAGTACTTC.

The chain recombines TRBV5-4 with TRBJ2-7, with D perhaps being TRBD1 or TRBD2 (6 bases each). The V end lost 4 bases, the J end lost 5 bases, and 25 bases lay between the germline ends. The length of the CDR3 is 17 residues. Germline V CDR1 and CDR2: SGHNT, YYREEE (reference sequence). The DNA for the CDR3 is TGTGCCAGCAGCCAAGGGTTATCGGGGGCTACCTCTAACGAGCAGTACTTC. Translating gives CASSQGLSGATSNEQYF.

This clonotype was observed many times. This chain uses TRBV20-1 with TRBJ1-2; 12 bases map to TRBD1. V shed 8 bases and J 7 bases; nucleotides not matched to a gene: 5. The CDR3 runs to 12 residues. Looked up from germline, CDR1 is DFQATT and CDR2 is SNEGSKA (reference sequence). CDR3 sequence reads: CSTGDRGRGYTF. The CDR3 region has the DNA TGCAGTACCGGGGACAGGGGGCGTGGCTACACCTTC.

The table lists this clonotype with many counts. This chain connects TRBV15 to TRBJ2-7; 7 nucleotides align to TRBD1. The CDR3 loop spans 16 amino acids. Germline trimming cut 1 base from V and 4 bases from J; bases unmatched to any gene: 10. Germline V gene data show CDR1 as LNHNV and CDR2 as YYDKDF (reference sequence). The CDR3 protein is CATSRGSRDSLYEQYF. CDR3 DNA: TGTGCCACCAGCAGAGGTTCCCGGGACAGTTTATACGAGCAGTACTTC.

Points on this clonotype: As the CDR3 is not closed by the conserved phenylalanine or tryptophan, this likely results from a read error. This chain connects TRBV7-9 to TRBJ1-5; 9 nucleotides match TRBD1. There are 18 residues in the CDR3. J was trimmed by 2 bases and V by 4 bases; bases with no gene match: 12. Germline lookup yields CDR1 SEHNR and CDR2 FQNEAQ (reference sequence). The CDR3 region has the DNA TGTGCCAGCAGCTCCCACAGGGGGCGGTTCTCTGGCAATCAGCCCCAGCATTCT. It specifies CASSSHRGRFSGNQPQHS.

There are many counts of this clonotype. This sequence joins TRBV12-3 or TRBV12-4 and TRBJ1-2, with TRBD1 identical over 8 bases. The CDR3 spans 14 residues. The ends lost 3 bases at V and 7 bases at J; junction bases unmatched: 7. CDR3 loop: CASSFSGQGPGYTF. CDR3 bases: TGTGCCAGCAGTTTCTCCGGACAGGGACCTGGCTACACCTTC.

This clonotype was detected ten times or more. The chain combines TRBV28 with TRBJ1-4; possible D gene TRBD1, 6 bases. The V end was cut by 10 bases, the J end by 3 bases, with 24 bases between. CDR1 is MDHEN and CDR2 is SYDVKM in the germline V gene. This CDR3 is built from 17 residues. The CDR3 region has the DNA TGTGCCACGGCCGGACGGCAGGGGTTGCTGGCTAATGAAAAACTGTTTTTT. This sequence encodes CATAGRQGLLANEKLFF.

A few counts support this clonotype. The rearrangement uses TRBV5-1 and TRBJ2-4; 9 bases are a match to TRBD1. J lost 2 bases, V lost 4 bases, and 10 bases had no gene match. The V gene's germline CDR1 is SGHRS and CDR2 YFSETQ. The CDR3 runs to 17 residues. The CDR3 DNA reads as TGCGCCAGCAGCCAACCAGGGACAGGGAATACCAAAAACATTCAGTACTTC. Its translation is CASSQPGTGNTKNIQYF. The full variable domain, in which reference TRBV5-1 and TRBJ2-4 provide the parts outside the CDR3, is KAGVTQTPRYLIKTRGQQVTLSCSPISGHRSVSWYQQTPGQGLQFLFEYFSETQRNKGNFPGRFSGRQFSNSRSEMNVSTLELGDSALYLCASSQPGTGNTKNIQYFGAGTRLSVL.